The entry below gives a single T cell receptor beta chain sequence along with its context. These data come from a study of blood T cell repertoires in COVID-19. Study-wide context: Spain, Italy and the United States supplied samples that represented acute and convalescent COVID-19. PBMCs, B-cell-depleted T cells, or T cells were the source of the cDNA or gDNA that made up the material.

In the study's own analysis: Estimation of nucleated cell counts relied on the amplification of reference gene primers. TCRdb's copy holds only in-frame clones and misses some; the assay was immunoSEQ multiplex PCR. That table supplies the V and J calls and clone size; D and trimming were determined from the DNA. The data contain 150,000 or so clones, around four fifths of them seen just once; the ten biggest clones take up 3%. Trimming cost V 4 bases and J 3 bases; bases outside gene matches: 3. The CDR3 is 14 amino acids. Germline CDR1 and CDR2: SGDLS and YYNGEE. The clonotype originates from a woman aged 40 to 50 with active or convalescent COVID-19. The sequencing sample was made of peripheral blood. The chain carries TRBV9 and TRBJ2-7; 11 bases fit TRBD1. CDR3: CASSPGQGGYEQYF. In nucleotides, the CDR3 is TGTGCCAGCAGCCCGGGACAGGGGGGCTACGAGCAGTACTTC.